This TCR beta chain was found in a study of cytomegalovirus exposure and HLA in healthy donors. As concerns this clone: Antigen: not known.

Per the germline V gene, CDR1 is SGDLS and CDR2 is YYNGEE. V gave up 2 bases and J gave up 9 bases; unmatched junction bases: 11. The CDR3 totals 15 residues. Primers included in the PCR were 60 Vbeta and 13 Jbeta primers. Using immunoSEQ multiplex PCR, the repertoire was profiled, and TCRdb retains in-frame clones only, with some absent. Altogether about 200,000 clones are present, 65% to 80% being singletons, with the ten largest covering about 0.2%. Study results and caveats: Data from an earlier analysis indicated that most TCR beta V segments were productive either about 90% or about 30% of the time.

The sample taken for sequencing was PBMCs. The J gene is TRBJ2-1, the V gene TRBV9; 7 bases map to TRBD1. This receptor was identified in a girl aged 2 to 10 in good health and CMV-seronegative. The CDR3, as DNA: TGTGCCAGCAGCGTTGTCGACAGGGCTGACGGTGAGCAGTTCTTC. The encoded protein is CASSVVDRADGEQFF.